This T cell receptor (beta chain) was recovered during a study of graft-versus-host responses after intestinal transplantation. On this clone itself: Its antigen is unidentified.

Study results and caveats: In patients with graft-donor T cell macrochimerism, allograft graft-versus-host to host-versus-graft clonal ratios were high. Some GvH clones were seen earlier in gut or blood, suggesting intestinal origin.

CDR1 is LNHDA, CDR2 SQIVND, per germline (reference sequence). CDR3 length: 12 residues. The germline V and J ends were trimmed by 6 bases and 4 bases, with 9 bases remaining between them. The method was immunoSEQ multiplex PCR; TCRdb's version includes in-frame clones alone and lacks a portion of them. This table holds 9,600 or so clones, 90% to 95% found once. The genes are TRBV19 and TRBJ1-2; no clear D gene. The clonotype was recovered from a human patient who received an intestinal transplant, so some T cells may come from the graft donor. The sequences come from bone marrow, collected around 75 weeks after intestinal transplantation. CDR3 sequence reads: CASRPESYGYTF. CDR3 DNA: TGTGCCAGTAGGCCGGAGAGCTATGGCTACACCTTC. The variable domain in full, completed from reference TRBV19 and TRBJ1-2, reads DGGITQSPKYLFRKEGQNVTLSCEQNLNHDAMYWYRQDPGQGLRLIYYSQIVNDFQKGDIAEGYSVSREKKESFPLTVTSAQKNPTAFYLCASRPESYGYTFGSGTRLTVV.